Each of the 10 T cell receptor beta chains below was sequenced from the same sample in a study of blood T cell repertoires in COVID-19. Here immunoSEQ multiplex PCR was the method, and the copy in TCRdb shows in-frame clones only, minus some. The sample has roughly 270,000 clones, roughly 88% seen once. Sequences were obtained from peripheral blood. The receptor set was obtained from a young man with active or convalescent COVID-19.

This clone is a singleton in its sample. The gene calls are TRBV5-6 and TRBJ2-7, with 8 bases fitting TRBD1. V gave up 3 bases and J gave up 0 bases; unmatched junction bases: 5. CDR3 length: 15 amino acids. Per the germline V gene, CDR1 is SGHDT and CDR2 is YYEEEE. In nucleotides, the CDR3 is TGTGCCAGCAGCTCGGACAGGGAGAGCTCCTACGAGCAGTACTTC. Amino acids: CASSSDRESSYEQYF.

This clone was recorded once. This chain connects TRBV10-1 to TRBJ1-5; no reliable D call. The V and J ends lost 4 bases and 4 bases respectively, with 8 bases between them. CDR3 length: 13 amino acids. Germline CDR1 is WNHNN and CDR2 is SYGVQD (reference sequence). CDR3 amino acids: CASSAARNQPQHF. For the CDR3, the DNA is TGCGCCAGCAGTGCCGCCAGAAATCAGCCCCAGCATTTT.

This clone was counted only a few times. This rearrangement joins TRBV12-3 or TRBV12-4 to TRBJ1-1; D uncertain. The CDR3 is 12 amino acids. V lost 3 bases and J lost 7, with 9 bases in between. CDR3 loop: CASSLEGLEAFF. CDR3 coding DNA: TGTGCCAGCAGTTTGGAGGGCCTTGAAGCTTTCTTT.

V and J are TRBV19 and TRBJ1-5; a possible D gene is TRBD1 (6 bases). The V end was cut by 6 bases, the J end by 0 bases, with 12 bases between. The CDR3 extends over 15 amino acids. Germline assignment: CDR1 LNHDA and CDR2 SQIVND (reference sequence). Here the CDR3 reads CASRSGTYSNQPQHF. In DNA form, the CDR3 reads TGTGCCAGTAGGAGCGGGACATATAGCAATCAGCCCCAGCATTTT.

The chain uses TRBV6-5 and TRBJ2-7; D possibly corresponds to TRBD2 (5 bases). This CDR3 is built from 13 residues. Trimming shortened V by 0 bases and J by 3 bases, and 6 bases separated the two germline ends. From germline, CDR1 is MNHEY and CDR2 SVGAGI. CDR3 sequence (DNA): TGTGCCAGCAGTTACTCGGACTTCTACGAGCAGTACTTC. Translating gives CASSYSDFYEQYF.

Sample share makes this clone medium-sized. V and J are TRBV3-1 (or the pseudogene TRBV3-2) and TRBJ2-1, with 11 positions matching TRBD2. The germline gives CDR1 LGHDT, CDR2 YNNKEL (reference sequence). The CDR3 has 15 amino acids. V gave up 3 bases and J gave up 4 bases; unmatched junction bases: 2. CDR3 sequence: CASSHRLAGYNEQFF. The CDR3 DNA reads as TGTGCCAGCAGCCACCGACTAGCGGGGTACAATGAGCAGTTCTTC.

This clone appeared a few times. The rearrangement joins TRBV27 to TRBJ1-6, with 8 bases identical to TRBD1. V dropped 6 bases and J dropped 0; count of bases not matched to a gene: 7. Germline V gene sequence: CDR1 MNHEY, CDR2 SMNVEV (reference sequence). The CDR3 covers 17 residues. For the CDR3, the DNA is TGTGCCAGCAGCGAAGGGACAGGAAACTCCTATAATTCACCCCTCCACTTT. As protein: CASSEGTGNSYNSPLHF.

The chain is built from TRBV5-3 and TRBJ1-2; 7 bases line up with TRBD1. TRBV5-3 is given ORF status, its function remaining uncertain. V shed 1 base and J 6 bases; nucleotides not matched to a gene: 0. The length of the CDR3 is 12 residues. The CDR3 DNA sequence: TGTGCCAGAAGCTTGACAGGGGATGGCTACACCTTC. Translating it yields CARSLTGDGYTF.

The J gene is TRBJ2-7, the V gene TRBV11-2; a weak D match, TRBD1 (6 bases). The V gene's germline CDR1 is SGHAT and CDR2 FQNNGV. CDR3 length equals 14 residues. V lost 0 bases to trimming and J lost 5 bases, with 11 bases between them. CDR3 in amino acids: CASSLDLAGDEQYF. The DNA for the CDR3 is TGTGCCAGCAGCTTAGATCTGGCAGGGGACGAGCAGTACTTC. Full variable domain (rest looked up from reference TRBV11-2 and TRBJ2-7): EAGVAQSPRYKIIEKRQSVAFWCNPISGHATLYWYQQILGQGPKLLIQFQNNGVVDDSQLPKDRFSAERLKGVDSTLKIQPAKLEDSAVYLCASSLDLAGDEQYFGPGTRLTVT.

This clone was recorded a few times. The gene calls are TRBV6-5 and TRBJ1-1; 9 bases agree with TRBD1. CDR3 size: 12 residues. Germline V gives CDR1 MNHEY, CDR2 SVGAGI. V shed 5 bases and J 10 bases; nucleotides not matched to a gene: 5. The CDR3 bases are TGTGCCAGCAGTCTCGGACAGGGGCGAGCTTTCTTT. This sequence encodes CASSLGQGRAFF.